One T cell receptor beta chain is described in this entry. These data belong to a study of blood T cell repertoires in COVID-19. About the study: PBMCs, B-cell-depleted T cells, or T cells provided the cDNA or gDNA that made up the material.

Sequenced by immunoSEQ multiplex PCR; TCRdb stores in-frame clones only, minus some. The sample has about 250,000 clones, approximately 78% seen once. Participants were aged about 18 to 90 years, lived in roughly 23 US areas, and enrolled virtually. The CDR3 spans 14 residues. The germline CDR1 and CDR2 sequences are SNHLY and FYNNEI. Trimming left V 6 bases short and J 7 bases short, with 19 bases between. The chain recombines TRBV2 with TRBJ2-7, with D maybe TRBD2 (5 bases). The receptor was isolated from a man aged 40-55 years who had been exposed to COVID-19. Sample: PBMCs or T cells enriched from blood (not recorded which). Here the CDR3 DNA reads TGTGCCAGCAGCCCGCGGGTGGTGGCGTCAGAGCAGTACTTC. This gives the protein CASSPRVVASEQYF.